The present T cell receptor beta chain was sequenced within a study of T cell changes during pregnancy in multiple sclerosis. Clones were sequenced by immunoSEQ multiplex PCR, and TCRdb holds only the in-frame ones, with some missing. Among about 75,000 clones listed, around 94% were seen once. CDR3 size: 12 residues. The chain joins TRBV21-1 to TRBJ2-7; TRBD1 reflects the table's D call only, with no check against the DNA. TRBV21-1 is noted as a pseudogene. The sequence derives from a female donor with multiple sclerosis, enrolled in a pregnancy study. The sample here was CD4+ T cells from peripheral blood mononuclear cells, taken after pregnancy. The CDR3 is CASKGQSYEQYF. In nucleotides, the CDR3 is TGTGCCAGCAAGGGGCAGTCCTACGAGCAGTACTTC.